The entry below gives a single T cell receptor (beta chain) sequence along with its context. The V and J ends lost 2 bases and 4 bases respectively, with 12 bases between them. The CDR3 spans 14 residues. Looked up from germline, CDR1 is SGHAT and CDR2 is FQNNGV. This sample stems from a study of blood T cell repertoires in COVID-19. Turning to the study itself: Collection of acute and convalescent COVID-19 samples took place in the United States, Italy and Spain. Sources were T cells, B-cell-depleted T cells, or PBMCs; the material itself was cDNA or gDNA.

Per the authors' pipeline: Estimates of nucleated cell counts were drawn from the amplification of reference gene primers. Here immunoSEQ multiplex PCR was the method, and the copy in TCRdb shows in-frame clones only, minus some. Clone size and the V and J calls come from that table; the DNA yielded D and trimming. The sample records about 240,000 clones, about four fifths being singletons. The chain has TRBV11-2 and TRBJ2-7; tentatively, D is TRBD2 (6 bases). The sequenced sample consisted of peripheral blood. The receptor was isolated from a man younger than 45 who had recovered from COVID-19. CDR3 bases: TGTGCCAGCAGCTTACTGCCAGGGAGGTACGAGCAGTACGTC. The encoded protein is CASSLLPGRYEQYV.